A selection of T cell receptor beta chains follows, all from one sample in a study of blood T cells in healthy people across ages. TCRdb re-called the 5' RACE reads through MiXCR, storing one row per CDR3 protein. Counted here are more than 800,000 distinct CDR3 sequences, under 30% occurring once; the ten biggest clones make up roughly 17%. The sample consisted of blood. The source of these receptors is a woman aged 80 or over in good health. Both conserved end residues are part of each CDR3. Each record gives: V gene, clone size, D gene, J gene, CDR3 protein, CDR3 DNA. D genes are given only for firm matches. The listing skips clone size in some rows; elsewhere it reads once, few, many or a size class.

V gene: TRBV7-2; clone size: few; D gene: -; J gene: TRBJ1-4; CDR3 protein: CASSSRDAVEKLFF; CDR3 DNA: TGTGCCAGCAGCTCCCGGGACGCAGTTGAAAAACTGTTTTTT
V gene: TRBV27; clone size: many; D gene: -; J gene: TRBJ2-1; CDR3 protein: CASSPSPYRGNEQFF; CDR3 DNA: TGTGCCAGCAGCCCCTCCCCGTACCGAGGGAATGAGCAGTTCTTC
V gene: TRBV11-2; clone size: -; D gene: -; J gene: TRBJ2-5; CDR3 protein: CASSSQPGTRIQGTQYF; CDR3 DNA: TGTGCCAGCAGCTCGCAACCCGGGACACGGATCCAAGGGACCCAGTACTTC
V gene: TRBV7-2; clone size: many; D gene: -; J gene: TRBJ2-1; CDR3 protein: CASSLAGSGFHEQFF; CDR3 DNA: TGTGCCAGCAGCTTAGCAGGGTCCGGCTTTCATGAGCAGTTCTTC
V gene: TRBV20-1; clone size: -; D gene: TRBD1; J gene: TRBJ1-1; CDR3 protein: CSARGLKQTGSSEAFF; CDR3 DNA: TGCAGTGCTAGAGGGTTAAAACAGACAGGGAGCTCTGAAGCTTTCTTT
V gene: TRBV9; clone size: many; D gene: TRBD2; J gene: TRBJ2-1; CDR3 protein: CASSVAIPGLSRDEQFF; CDR3 DNA: TGTGCCAGCAGCGTAGCAATACCGGGACTAAGCAGAGATGAGCAGTTCTTC
V gene: TRBV20-1; clone size: -; D gene: TRBD2; J gene: TRBJ2-5; CDR3 protein: CSVRGDGETQYF; CDR3 DNA: TGCAGTGTGCGGGGGGACGGAGAGACCCAGTACTTC
V gene: TRBV19; clone size: -; D gene: -; J gene: TRBJ1-2; CDR3 protein: CASSIGQIYGYTF; CDR3 DNA: TGTGCCAGTAGTATTGGACAGATCTATGGCTACACCTTC
V gene: TRBV18; clone size: many; D gene: -; J gene: TRBJ2-3; CDR3 protein: CASSGTRTDTQYF; CDR3 DNA: TGTGCCAGCTCAGGAACCCGCACAGATACGCAGTATTTT
V gene: TRBV28; clone size: many; D gene: -; J gene: TRBJ2-7; CDR3 protein: CASIPQGGSEQYF; CDR3 DNA: TGTGCCAGCATCCCCCAGGGGGGTAGCGAGCAGTACTTC
V gene: TRBV7-2; clone size: -; D gene: -; J gene: TRBJ2-2; CDR3 protein: CASSFGSGELFF; CDR3 DNA: TGTGCCAGCAGCTTCGGGTCCGGGGAGCTGTTTTTT
V gene: TRBV3-1; clone size: -; D gene: -; J gene: TRBJ2-3; CDR3 protein: CASSRRTVTDTPYF; CDR3 DNA: TGTGCCAGCAGCCGAAGGACAGTCACAGATACGCCGTATTTT
V gene: TRBV5-1; clone size: -; D gene: -; J gene: TRBJ1-3; CDR3 protein: CASSLAGGAGNTIYF; CDR3 DNA: TGCGCCAGCAGCTTGGCCGGCGGGGCCGGAAACACCATATATTTT
V gene: TRBV4-3; clone size: many; D gene: -; J gene: TRBJ2-3; CDR3 protein: CASSLRGTESSTDTQYF; CDR3 DNA: TGCGCCAGCAGCCTTCGAGGAACGGAGTCTAGCACAGATACGCAGTATTTT
V gene: TRBV5-1; clone size: -; D gene: -; J gene: TRBJ2-2; CDR3 protein: CASTPRQDRGGELFF; CDR3 DNA: TGCGCCAGCACCCCTAGACAGGACCGAGGCGGGGAGCTGTTTTTT
V gene: TRBV12-3/TRBV12-4; clone size: -; D gene: -; J gene: TRBJ2-3; CDR3 protein: CASSLNGGLRGDAQYF; CDR3 DNA: TGTGCCAGCAGTTTAAATGGGGGCCTGAGGGGAGATGCGCAGTATTTT
V gene: TRBV6-6; clone size: -; D gene: TRBD1; J gene: TRBJ1-2; CDR3 protein: CASSYSPGQLLDYGYTF; CDR3 DNA: TGTGCCAGCAGTTACTCCCCGGGACAGCTACTCGACTATGGCTACACCTTC
V gene: TRBV6-2/TRBV6-3; clone size: many; D gene: -; J gene: TRBJ1-2; CDR3 protein: CASSWNLGGYTF; CDR3 DNA: TGTGCCAGCAGCTGGAATTTAGGTGGCTACACCTTC
V gene: TRBV20-1; clone size: many; D gene: -; J gene: TRBJ1-2; CDR3 protein: CSARVTVTAYGYTF; CDR3 DNA: TGCAGTGCTAGAGTCACAGTTACAGCCTATGGCTACACCTTC
V gene: TRBV20-1; clone size: many; D gene: -; J gene: TRBJ1-2; CDR3 protein: CSARERGTGRGYTF; CDR3 DNA: TGCAGTGCTAGAGAAAGAGGTACAGGGCGAGGCTACACCTTC
V gene: TRBV14; clone size: -; D gene: TRBD2; J gene: TRBJ2-1; CDR3 protein: CASSQPHGTSGGISYNEQFF; CDR3 DNA: TGTGCCAGCAGCCAACCCCATGGGACTAGCGGGGGGATCTCCTACAATGAGCAGTTCTTC
V gene: TRBV5-6; clone size: few; D gene: -; J gene: TRBJ2-5; CDR3 protein: CASSAVKGEETQYF; CDR3 DNA: TGTGCCAGCAGCGCGGTAAAGGGGGAAGAGACCCAGTACTTC